The source of this T cell receptor beta chain is a study of shared clonotypes between healthy human individuals. Generated by immunoSEQ multiplex PCR, the TCRdb table keeps only in-frame clones and is missing some. The sample gives just over 2,000,000 clones, 85% to 95% of which show up once; 0.13% is in the top ten. The CDR3 spans 17 residues. The V and J ends lost 0 bases and 2 bases, in that order; junction bases with no gene match: 6. The germline V gene has CDR1 LGHNA and CDR2 YNFKEQ. The V call is TRBV4-2, the J call TRBJ2-7, with 11 bases fitting TRBD2. Source material: naive CD4+ T cells sorted from blood. Subset: CD45RA+ positively selected. This TCR was sampled from a man between 18 and 29 years old in good health. Here the CDR3 DNA reads TGTGCCAGCAGCCAAGATTCCACTAGCGGGGGAACCTACGAGCAGTACTTC. It specifies CASSQDSTSGGTYEQYF.